This entry is about one TCR beta chain. Source study methods: Estimated nucleated cell counts came from reference gene primer amplification. Measured with immunoSEQ multiplex PCR; TCRdb has only the in-frame clones, and not every one. That table gives V, J and clone size, and the DNA gave D and trimming. Of 190,000 or so clones listed, about nine tenths were seen once; the top ten hold 3.5% to 5%. The CDR3 covers 15 residues. Deletions cut 0 bases from V and 1 base from J, with 10 bases between. Germline V CDR1 and CDR2: SGHRS, YFSETQ. This specimen comes from a study of blood T cell repertoires in COVID-19. Study information: COVID-19 samples collected from the United States, Italy and Spain covered acute and convalescent phases. In each case, the material was cDNA or gDNA derived from T cells, B-cell-depleted T cells, or PBMCs.

The chain couples TRBV5-1 to TRBJ1-2, with no clear D. This clonotype originated in a woman between 25 and 40 years old with acute or convalescent COVID-19. Sequencing was done on a sample of peripheral blood. The CDR3 nucleotides are TGCGCCAGCAGCTTGGCGCCGGGAAATAACTATGGCTACACCTTC. Translating gives CASSLAPGNNYGYTF.